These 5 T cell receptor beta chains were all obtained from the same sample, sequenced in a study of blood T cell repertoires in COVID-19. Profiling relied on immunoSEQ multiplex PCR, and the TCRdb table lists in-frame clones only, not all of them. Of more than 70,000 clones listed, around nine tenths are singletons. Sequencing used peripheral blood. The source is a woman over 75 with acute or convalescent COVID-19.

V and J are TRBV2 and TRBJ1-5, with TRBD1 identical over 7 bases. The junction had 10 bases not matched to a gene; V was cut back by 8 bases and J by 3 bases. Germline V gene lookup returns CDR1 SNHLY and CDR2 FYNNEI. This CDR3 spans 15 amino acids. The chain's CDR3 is CASGLYGTVNQPQHF. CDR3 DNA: TGTGCCAGCGGGCTCTACGGGACAGTCAATCAGCCCCAGCATTTT.

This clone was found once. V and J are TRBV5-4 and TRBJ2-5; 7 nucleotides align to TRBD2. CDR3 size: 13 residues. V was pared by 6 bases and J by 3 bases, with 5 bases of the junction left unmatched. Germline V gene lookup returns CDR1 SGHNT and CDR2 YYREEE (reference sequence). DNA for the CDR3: TGTGCCAGCACCTTTCGGGGGGAAGAGACCCAGTACTTC. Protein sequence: CASTFRGEETQYF. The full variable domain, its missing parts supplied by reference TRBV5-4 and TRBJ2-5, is ETGVTQSPTHLIKTRGQQVTLRCSSQSGHNTVSWYQQALGQGPQFIFQYYREEENGRGNFPPRFSGLQFPNYSSELNVNALELDDSALYLCASTFRGEETQYFGPGTRLLVL.

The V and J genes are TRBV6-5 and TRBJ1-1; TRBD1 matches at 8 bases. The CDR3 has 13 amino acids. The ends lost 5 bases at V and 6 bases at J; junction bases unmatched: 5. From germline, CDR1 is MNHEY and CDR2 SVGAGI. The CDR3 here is CASSTGQGSEAFF. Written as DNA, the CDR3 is TGTGCCAGCAGTACCGGACAGGGATCTGAAGCTTTCTTT.

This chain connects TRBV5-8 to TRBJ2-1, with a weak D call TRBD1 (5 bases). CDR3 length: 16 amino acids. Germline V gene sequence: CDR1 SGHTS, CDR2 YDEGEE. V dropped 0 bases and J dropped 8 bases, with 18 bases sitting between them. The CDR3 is CASSLGSGRAIDEQFF. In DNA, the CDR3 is TGTGCCAGCAGCTTGGGGAGTGGCAGGGCGATCGATGAGCAGTTCTTC.

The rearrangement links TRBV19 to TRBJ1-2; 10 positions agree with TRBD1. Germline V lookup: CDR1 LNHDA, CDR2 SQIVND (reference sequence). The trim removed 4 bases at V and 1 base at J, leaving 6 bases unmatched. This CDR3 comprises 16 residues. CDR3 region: CASSRRDRGLNYGYTF. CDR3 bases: TGTGCCAGTAGTAGGCGCGACAGGGGGCTTAACTATGGCTACACCTTC.